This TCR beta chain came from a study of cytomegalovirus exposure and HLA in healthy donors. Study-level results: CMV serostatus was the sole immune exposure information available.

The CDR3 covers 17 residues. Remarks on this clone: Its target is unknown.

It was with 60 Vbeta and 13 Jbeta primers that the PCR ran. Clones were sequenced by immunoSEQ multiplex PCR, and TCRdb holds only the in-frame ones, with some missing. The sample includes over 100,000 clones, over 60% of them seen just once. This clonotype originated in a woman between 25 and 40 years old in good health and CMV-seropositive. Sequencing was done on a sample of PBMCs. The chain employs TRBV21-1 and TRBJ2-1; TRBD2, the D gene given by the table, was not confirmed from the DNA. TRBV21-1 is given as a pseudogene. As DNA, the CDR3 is TGTGCCAGCAGCCTCCCGGCGACTAGCGGGGGTCCCTGGGAGCAGTTCTTC. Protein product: CASSLPATSGGPWEQFF.